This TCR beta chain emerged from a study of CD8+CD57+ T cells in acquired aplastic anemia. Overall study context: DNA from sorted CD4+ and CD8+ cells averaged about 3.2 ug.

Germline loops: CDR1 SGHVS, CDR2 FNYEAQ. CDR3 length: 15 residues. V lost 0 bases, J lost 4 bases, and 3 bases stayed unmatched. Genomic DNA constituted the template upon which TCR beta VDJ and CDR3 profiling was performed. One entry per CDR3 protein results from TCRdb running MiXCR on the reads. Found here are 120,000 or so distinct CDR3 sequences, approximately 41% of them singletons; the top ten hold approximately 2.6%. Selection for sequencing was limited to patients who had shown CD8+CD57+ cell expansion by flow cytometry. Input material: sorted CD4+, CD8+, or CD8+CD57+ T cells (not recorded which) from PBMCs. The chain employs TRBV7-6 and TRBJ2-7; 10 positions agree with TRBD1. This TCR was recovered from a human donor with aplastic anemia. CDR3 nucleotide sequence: TGTGCCAGCAGCTTAGCGTCGGGACAGGGGTACGAGCAGTACTTC. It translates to CASSLASGQGYEQYF. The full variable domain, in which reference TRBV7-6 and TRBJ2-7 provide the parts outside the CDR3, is GAGVSQSPRYKVTKRGQDVALRCDPISGHVSLYWYRQALGQGPEFLTYFNYEAQQDKSGLPNDRFSAERPEGSISTLTIQRTEQRDSAMYRCASSLASGQGYEQYFGPGTRLTVT.